A selection of T cell receptor beta chains follows, all from one sample in a study of beta chain features in type 1 diabetes. Data came from immunoSEQ multiplex PCR; TCRdb stores just in-frame clones and leaves some out. The sample has 130,000 to 150,000 clones; 6.9% are singletons. The sequenced sample consisted of central memory CD4+ T cells from blood. The source is a woman aged 25 to 39 in good health. The CDR3 runs from the conserved cysteine through the conserved F or W. Each record gives: CDR3 DNA, CDR3 protein, D gene, J gene, clone size, V gene. D genes are given only for firm matches. Size is stated for part of the rows, as once, few or many counts, or as a class when the clone is expanded.

CDR3 DNA: TGTGCCAGCAGGACAGGGTGGGGGTCCACAGATACGCAGTATTTT
CDR3 protein: CASRTGWGSTDTQYF
D gene: TRBD1
J gene: TRBJ2-3
clone size: -
V gene: TRBV7-2

CDR3 DNA: TGTGCCAGCTCACGGCAGGCCAACCCATACCAAGAGACCCAGTACTTC
CDR3 protein: CASSRQANPYQETQYF
D gene: -
J gene: TRBJ2-5
clone size: many
V gene: TRBV18

CDR3 DNA: TGTGCCAGCAGGATGAGTTACTCCTACGAGCAGTACTTC
CDR3 protein: CASRMSYSYEQYF
D gene: -
J gene: TRBJ2-7
clone size: -
V gene: TRBV6-5

CDR3 DNA: TGTGCCAGCAGTGGTTTGGCAGGGGCCTACAATGAGCAGTTCTTC
CDR3 protein: CASSGLAGAYNEQFF
D gene: -
J gene: TRBJ2-1
clone size: -
V gene: TRBV6-5

CDR3 DNA: TGTGCCAGCAGTTTTACAGGGGGCATAACAGCCGGGGAGCTGTTTTTT
CDR3 protein: CASSFTGGITAGELFF
D gene: TRBD1
J gene: TRBJ2-2
clone size: few
V gene: TRBV2

CDR3 DNA: TGTGCCAGCAGCTTAGCGCGATCTAGCACAGATACGCAGTATTTT
CDR3 protein: CASSLARSSTDTQYF
D gene: -
J gene: TRBJ2-3
clone size: -
V gene: TRBV7-3

CDR3 DNA: TGTGCCAGCAGTTCTGGACTAGCGGCCCCAGATACGCAGTATTTT
CDR3 protein: CASSSGLAAPDTQYF
D gene: TRBD2
J gene: TRBJ2-3
clone size: few
V gene: TRBV6-5

CDR3 DNA: TGTGCCAGCAGTTACTCGGGACAGGGTGGAGACTACGAGCAGTACTTC
CDR3 protein: CASSYSGQGGDYEQYF
D gene: TRBD1
J gene: TRBJ2-7
clone size: -
V gene: TRBV6-6

CDR3 DNA: TGTGCCAGCAGTGGTTCAGACAGGGTCAATGAGCAGTTCTTC
CDR3 protein: CASSGSDRVNEQFF
D gene: TRBD1
J gene: TRBJ2-1
clone size: -
V gene: TRBV7-2

CDR3 DNA: TGTGCCAGCAGAGCAATGAACACTGAAGCTTTCTTT
CDR3 protein: CASRAMNTEAFF
D gene: -
J gene: TRBJ1-1
clone size: many
V gene: TRBV25-1

CDR3 DNA: TGTGCCAGCAGCTTATCTGCTGCTAGCGGGATAAGGGAGCAGTACTTC
CDR3 protein: CASSLSAASGIREQYF
D gene: TRBD2
J gene: TRBJ2-7
clone size: -
V gene: TRBV7-2

CDR3 DNA: TGTGCCAGCAGCTTTGATGGCAGGGCTACCGAGCAGTACTTC
CDR3 protein: CASSFDGRATEQYF
D gene: -
J gene: TRBJ2-7
clone size: -
V gene: TRBV7-3

CDR3 DNA: TGTGCCTGGAGTGGATACGGGACAGGGCAAGGCTACACCTTC
CDR3 protein: CAWSGYGTGQGYTF
D gene: TRBD1
J gene: TRBJ1-2
clone size: few
V gene: TRBV30

CDR3 DNA: TGCAGCGTACAAACAGGACAGGGGGCTGAGACCCAGTACTTC
CDR3 protein: CSVQTGQGAETQYF
D gene: TRBD1
J gene: TRBJ2-5
clone size: many
V gene: TRBV29-1

CDR3 DNA: TGCGCCAGCAGCCAAGATATAAGGGGTTGGGGTGAGCAGTACTTC
CDR3 protein: CASSQDIRGWGEQYF
D gene: -
J gene: TRBJ2-7
clone size: many
V gene: TRBV4-3

CDR3 DNA: TGCAGCGTTTCAAAAACTCCGGGACAGGGGGCCTACGAGCAGTACTTC
CDR3 protein: CSVSKTPGQGAYEQYF
D gene: TRBD1
J gene: TRBJ2-7
clone size: -
V gene: TRBV29-1

CDR3 DNA: TGTGCCTCGGGCAAGGACAGGGGAAGCGAGCAGTACTTC
CDR3 protein: CASGKDRGSEQYF
D gene: TRBD1
J gene: TRBJ2-7
clone size: few
V gene: TRBV15

CDR3 DNA: TGTGCCAGCAGCGACTCGGGACTAGGGCGGTATTTT
CDR3 protein: CASSDSGLGRYF
D gene: TRBD2
J gene: TRBJ2-3
clone size: few
V gene: TRBV6-1

CDR3 DNA: TGTGCCAGCAGCTTAGGGATGGCGGGTACTAAAGAGACCCAGTACTTC
CDR3 protein: CASSLGMAGTKETQYF
D gene: -
J gene: TRBJ2-5
clone size: -
V gene: TRBV7-9

CDR3 DNA: TGTGCCAGCTCACCCGGGAACGAAAAACTGTTTTTT
CDR3 protein: CASSPGNEKLFF
D gene: -
J gene: TRBJ1-4
clone size: -
V gene: TRBV18

CDR3 DNA: TGTGCCAGCAGCTCGGGAGCAGGGACTGAAGCTTTCTTT
CDR3 protein: CASSSGAGTEAFF
D gene: -
J gene: TRBJ1-1
clone size: many
V gene: TRBV28

CDR3 DNA: TGTGCCAGCAGCTCATTAACCCGCGGGAGGGCTTCTGAGCAGTTCTTC
CDR3 protein: CASSSLTRGRASEQFF
D gene: TRBD2
J gene: TRBJ2-1
clone size: -
V gene: TRBV9

CDR3 DNA: TGTGCCAGCAGACCTGACAGGGTACATGGCTACACCTTC
CDR3 protein: CASRPDRVHGYTF
D gene: TRBD1
J gene: TRBJ1-2
clone size: few
V gene: TRBV28

CDR3 DNA: TGTGCCAGTAGTAACAGGCAGGGGACCCAGTACTTC
CDR3 protein: CASSNRQGTQYF
D gene: -
J gene: TRBJ2-5
clone size: -
V gene: TRBV19

CDR3 DNA: TGTGCCAGCACTAGCGGAGCCACAGATACGCAGTATTTT
CDR3 protein: CASTSGATDTQYF
D gene: TRBD2
J gene: TRBJ2-3
clone size: few
V gene: TRBV7-3

CDR3 DNA: TGTGCCAGCAGTTTAAGAGCGGGAGCAACAGATACGCAGTATTTT
CDR3 protein: CASSLRAGATDTQYF
D gene: TRBD2
J gene: TRBJ2-3
clone size: -
V gene: TRBV28

CDR3 DNA: TGTGCCAGCAGTTTCGCGAGCTACGAGCAGTACTTC
CDR3 protein: CASSFASYEQYF
D gene: -
J gene: TRBJ2-7
clone size: few
V gene: TRBV6-1

CDR3 DNA: TGTGCCAGCAGCTTTCCAGCGGGAGGGTTTAATGAGCAGTTCTTC
CDR3 protein: CASSFPAGGFNEQFF
D gene: TRBD2
J gene: TRBJ2-1
clone size: few
V gene: TRBV7-2

CDR3 DNA: TGCGCCAGCAGCATGACTAGCGGGATCGATACGCAGTATTTT
CDR3 protein: CASSMTSGIDTQYF
D gene: TRBD2
J gene: TRBJ2-3
clone size: few
V gene: TRBV4-3